Listed below are T cell receptor beta chains from one sample, sequenced in a study of cytomegalovirus exposure and HLA in healthy donors. This table comes from immunoSEQ multiplex PCR, and its TCRdb copy is limited to in-frame clones, with some not included. The sample carries approximately 220,000 clones, around 80% recorded once. Material: PBMCs. The receptor set was obtained from a man younger than 30 in good health and CMV-seronegative. Both conserved end residues are part of each CDR3. D genes are given only for firm matches. Only part of the rows carry a size: once, few, many, or a class if the clone is expanded.

NA	TRBJ2-1	TRBV29-1	NA	CSVEEGYTDYEQFF	TGCAGCGTTGAAGAGGGCTATACCGACTACGAGCAGTTCTTC
NA	TRBJ1-5	TRBV6-6	NA	CASSYSQFNQPQHF	TGTGCCAGCAGTTACTCACAGTTCAATCAGCCCCAGCATTTT
NA	TRBJ2-7	TRBV7-2	NA	CASSFGRGSLNEQYF	TGTGCCAGCAGCTTTGGTAGGGGTAGTCTAAACGAGCAGTACTTC
once	TRBJ2-1	TRBV5-1	NA	CASSLLSQNEQFF	TGCGCCAGCAGCTTGCTATCCCAAAATGAGCAGTTCTTC
NA	TRBJ1-1	TRBV29-1	TRBD1	CSVGTGAGTEAFF	TGCAGCGTAGGAACAGGGGCGGGTACTGAAGCTTTCTTT
NA	TRBJ2-5	TRBV7-9	TRBD1	CSSSGRDRVVATQYF	TGTTCCAGCAGCGGCCGGGACAGGGTCGTGGCGACCCAGTACTTC
few	TRBJ2-2	TRBV7-9	TRBD2	CASSPNTSGRTGELFF	TGTGCCAGCAGCCCCAATACTAGCGGTCGGACCGGGGAGCTGTTTTTT
NA	TRBJ2-3	TRBV28	NA	CASSRVDTQYF	TGTGCCAGCAGCCGAGTAGATACGCAGTATTTT
once	TRBJ2-7	TRBV14	TRBD2	CASSLRLAGLSYEQYF	TGTGCCAGCAGCCTTCGACTAGCGGGGCTCTCCTACGAGCAGTACTTC
NA	TRBJ2-7	TRBV2	NA	CASSEDGRRFEQYF	TGTGCCAGCAGTGAGGACGGTCGGAGGTTCGAGCAGTACTTC
NA	TRBJ2-1	TRBV29-1	NA	CSAWASYNEQFF	TGCAGCGCTTGGGCCTCCTACAATGAGCAGTTCTTC
NA	TRBJ2-7	TRBV29-1	TRBD1	CSVCEQGVSEQYF	TGCAGCGTTTGTGAACAGGGGGTCTCCGAGCAGTACTTC
NA	TRBJ1-1	TRBV2	NA	CASSVTDNTEAFF	TGTGCCAGCAGTGTTACAGATAACACTGAAGCTTTCTTT
few	TRBJ2-1	TRBV9	NA	CASSGTGSALYNEQFF	TGTGCCAGCAGCGGCACCGGGTCGGCCCTGTACAATGAGCAGTTCTTC
NA	TRBJ1-4	TRBV2	NA	CASSEGGLGEKLFF	TGTGCCAGCAGTGAGGGAGGGTTGGGTGAAAAACTGTTTTTT
NA	TRBJ1-5	TRBV7-9	NA	CASSLAYGNQPQHF	TGTGCCAGCAGCTTAGCGTACGGGAATCAGCCCCAGCATTTT
once	TRBJ1-3	TRBV6-5	TRBD1	CASSYDRDTGNTIYF	TGTGCCAGCAGTTACGACAGGGACACTGGAAACACCATATATTTT
once	TRBJ2-7	TRBV2	TRBD2	CASHGGTYEQYF	TGTGCCAGTCACGGGGGGACCTACGAGCAGTACTTC
once	TRBJ1-1	TRBV5-1	TRBD1	CASSENQGVTEAFF	TGCGCCAGCAGCGAAAACCAGGGGGTCACTGAAGCTTTCTTT
few	TRBJ2-5	TRBV9	NA	CASSAYTSSQETQYF	TGTGCCAGCAGCGCCTACACTAGTAGTCAAGAGACCCAGTACTTC
NA	TRBJ1-6	TRBV5-8	TRBD1	CASSREIGTGKNSPLHF	TGTGCCAGCAGCCGAGAGATCGGGACAGGGAAGAATTCACCCCTCCACTTT
NA	TRBJ2-2	TRBV2	TRBD2	CAARPLGLARNTGELFF	TGTGCCGCGCGCCCCCTAGGACTAGCTAGGAACACCGGGGAGCTGTTTTTT
NA	TRBJ2-3	TRBV9	TRBD2	CASSAGLAETDTQYF	TGTGCCAGCAGCGCAGGACTAGCGGAAACGGATACGCAGTATTTT
NA	TRBJ2-1	TRBV9	TRBD1	CASSLRGQDEQFF	TGTGCCAGCAGCCTCAGGGGGCAGGATGAGCAGTTCTTC
NA	TRBJ2-7	TRBV16	TRBD2	CASSQGAAGVTYEQYF	TGTGCCAGCAGCCAAGGGGCAGCGGGAGTGACCTACGAGCAGTACTTC